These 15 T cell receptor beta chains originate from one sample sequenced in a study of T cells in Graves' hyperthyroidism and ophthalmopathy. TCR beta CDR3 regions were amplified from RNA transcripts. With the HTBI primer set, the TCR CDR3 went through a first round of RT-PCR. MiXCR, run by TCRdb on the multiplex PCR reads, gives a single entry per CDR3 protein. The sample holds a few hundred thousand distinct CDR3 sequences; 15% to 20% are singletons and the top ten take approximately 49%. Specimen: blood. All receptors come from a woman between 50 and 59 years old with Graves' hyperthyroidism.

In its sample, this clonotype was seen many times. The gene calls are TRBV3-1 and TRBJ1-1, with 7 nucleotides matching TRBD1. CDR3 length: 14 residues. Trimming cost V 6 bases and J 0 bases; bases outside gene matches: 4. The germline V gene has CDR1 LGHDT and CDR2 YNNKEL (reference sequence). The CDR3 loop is CASRADRVNTEAFF. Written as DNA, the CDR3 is TGTGCCAGCAGGGCCGACAGGGTGAACACTGAAGCTTTCTTT.

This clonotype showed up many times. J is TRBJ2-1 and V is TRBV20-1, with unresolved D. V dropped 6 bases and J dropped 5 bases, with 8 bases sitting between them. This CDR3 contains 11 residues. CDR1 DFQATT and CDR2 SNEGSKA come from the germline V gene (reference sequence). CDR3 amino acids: CSARNNNEQFF. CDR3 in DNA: TGCAGTGCGAGAAATAACAATGAGCAGTTCTTC.

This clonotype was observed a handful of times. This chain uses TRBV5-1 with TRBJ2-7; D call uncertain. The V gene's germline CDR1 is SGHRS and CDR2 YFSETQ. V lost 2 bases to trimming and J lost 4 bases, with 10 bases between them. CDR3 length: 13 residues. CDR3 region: CASSFQSQYEQYF. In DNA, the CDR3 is TGCGCCAGCAGCTTCCAGAGCCAGTACGAGCAGTACTTC.

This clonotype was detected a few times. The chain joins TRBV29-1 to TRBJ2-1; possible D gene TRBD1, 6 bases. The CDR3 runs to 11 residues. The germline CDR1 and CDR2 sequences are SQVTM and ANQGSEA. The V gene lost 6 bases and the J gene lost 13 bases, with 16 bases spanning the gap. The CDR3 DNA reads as TGCAGCGTCCGCCGGGACACGGAACAGTTCTTC. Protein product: CSVRRDTEQFF.

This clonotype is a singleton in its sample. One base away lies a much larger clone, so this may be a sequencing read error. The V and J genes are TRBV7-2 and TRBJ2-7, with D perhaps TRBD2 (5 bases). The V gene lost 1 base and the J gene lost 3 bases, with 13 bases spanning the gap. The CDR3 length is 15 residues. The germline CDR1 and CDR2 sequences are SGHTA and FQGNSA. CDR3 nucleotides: TGTGCCAGCAGCTTAGATCGCGAGAGGGACTACGAGCAGTACTTC. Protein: CASSLDRERDYEQYF. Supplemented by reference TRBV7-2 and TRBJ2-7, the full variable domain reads GAGVSQSPSNKVTEKGKDVELRCDPISGHTALYWYRQSLGQGLEFLIYFQGNSAPDKSGLPSDRFSAERTGGSVSTLTIQRTQQEDSAVYLCASSLDRERDYEQYFGPGTRLTVT.

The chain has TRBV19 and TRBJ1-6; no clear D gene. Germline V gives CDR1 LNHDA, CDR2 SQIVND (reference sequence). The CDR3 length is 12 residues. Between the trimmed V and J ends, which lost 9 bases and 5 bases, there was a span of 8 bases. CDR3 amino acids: CASGRDNSPLHF. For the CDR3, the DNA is TGTGCCAGCGGACGGGATAATTCACCCCTCCACTTT.

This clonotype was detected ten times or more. The CDR3 region is CASSDSLSNPYNEQFF. Written as DNA, the CDR3 is TGTGCCAGCAGCGATTCTCTCTCTAACCCCTACAATGAGCAGTTCTTC. This chain joins TRBV11-2 and TRBJ2-1; D unresolved. CDR1 is SGHAT and CDR2 is FQNNGV in the germline V gene. CDR3 size: 16 residues. Trimming took off 5 bases at V and 2 bases at J, with 16 bases between the two ends.

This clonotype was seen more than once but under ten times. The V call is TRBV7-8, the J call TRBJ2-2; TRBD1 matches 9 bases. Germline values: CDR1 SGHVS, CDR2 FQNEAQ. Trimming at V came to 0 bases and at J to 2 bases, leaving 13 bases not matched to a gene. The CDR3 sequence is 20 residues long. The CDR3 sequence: CASSLARFTGGRINTGELFF. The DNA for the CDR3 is TGTGCCAGCAGCTTAGCGCGGTTTACAGGGGGCCGTATTAACACCGGGGAGCTGTTTTTT. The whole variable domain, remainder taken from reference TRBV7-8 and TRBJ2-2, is GAGVSQSPRYKVAKRGQDVALRCDPISGHVSLFWYQQALGQGPEFLTYFQNEAQLDKSGLPSDRFFAERPEGSVSTLKIQRTQQEDSAVYLCASSLARFTGGRINTGELFFGEGSRLTVL.

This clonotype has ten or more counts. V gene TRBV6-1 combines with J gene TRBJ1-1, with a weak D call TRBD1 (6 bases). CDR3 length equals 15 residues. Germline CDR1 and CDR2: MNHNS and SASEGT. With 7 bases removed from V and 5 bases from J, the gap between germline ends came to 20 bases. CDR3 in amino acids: CASTKGGSGFTEAFF. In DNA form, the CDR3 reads TGTGCCAGCACCAAGGGGGGCAGTGGATTTACTGAAGCTTTCTTT.

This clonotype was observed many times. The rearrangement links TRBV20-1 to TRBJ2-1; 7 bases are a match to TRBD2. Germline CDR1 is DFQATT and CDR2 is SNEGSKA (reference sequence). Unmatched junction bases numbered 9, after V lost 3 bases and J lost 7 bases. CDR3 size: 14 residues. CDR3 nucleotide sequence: TGCAGTGCTAGGTTGGGGGAGGGCCAAAATGAGCAGTTCTTC. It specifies CSARLGEGQNEQFF.

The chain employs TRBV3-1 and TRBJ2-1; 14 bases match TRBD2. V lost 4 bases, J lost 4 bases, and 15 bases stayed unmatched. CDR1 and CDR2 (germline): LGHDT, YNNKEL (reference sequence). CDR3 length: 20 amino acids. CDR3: CASSPAFLGLAGVGYNEQFF. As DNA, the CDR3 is TGTGCCAGCAGCCCGGCTTTCCTGGGACTAGCGGGAGTTGGGTACAATGAGCAGTTCTTC.

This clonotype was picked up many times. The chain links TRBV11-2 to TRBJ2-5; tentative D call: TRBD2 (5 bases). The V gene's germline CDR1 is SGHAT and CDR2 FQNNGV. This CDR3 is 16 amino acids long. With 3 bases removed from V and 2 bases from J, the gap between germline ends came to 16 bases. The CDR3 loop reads CASSFPLSSGQETQYF. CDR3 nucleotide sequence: TGTGCCAGCAGCTTCCCCCTCTCCAGCGGTCAAGAGACCCAGTACTTC.

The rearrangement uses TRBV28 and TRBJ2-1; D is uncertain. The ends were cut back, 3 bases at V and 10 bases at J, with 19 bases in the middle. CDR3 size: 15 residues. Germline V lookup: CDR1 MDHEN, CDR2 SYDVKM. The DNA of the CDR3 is TGTGCCAGCAGTTTTCCTCGGGTCAGCCTACAGGAGCAGTTCTTC. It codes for CASSFPRVSLQEQFF.

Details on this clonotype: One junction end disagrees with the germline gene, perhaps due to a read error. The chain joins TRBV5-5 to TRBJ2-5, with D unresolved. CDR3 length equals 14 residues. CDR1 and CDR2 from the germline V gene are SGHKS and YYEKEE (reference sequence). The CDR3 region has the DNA TGTGTCAGCAGCTTGGGTCTGGGCCAAGAGACCCAGTACTTC. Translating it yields CVSSLGLGQETQYF. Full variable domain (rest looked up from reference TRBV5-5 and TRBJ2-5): DAGVTQSPTHLIKTRGQQVTLRCSPISGHKSVSWYQQVLGQGPQFIFQYYEKEERGRGNFPDRFSARQFPNYSSELNVNALLLGDSALYLCVSSLGLGQETQYFGPGTRLLVL.

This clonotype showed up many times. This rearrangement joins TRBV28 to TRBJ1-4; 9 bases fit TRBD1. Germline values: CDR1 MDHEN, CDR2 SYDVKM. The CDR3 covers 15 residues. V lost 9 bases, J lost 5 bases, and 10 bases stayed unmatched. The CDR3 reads CASLTGGAGNEKLFF. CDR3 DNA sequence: TGTGCCAGTCTGACAGGGGGAGCAGGGAATGAAAAACTGTTTTTT.